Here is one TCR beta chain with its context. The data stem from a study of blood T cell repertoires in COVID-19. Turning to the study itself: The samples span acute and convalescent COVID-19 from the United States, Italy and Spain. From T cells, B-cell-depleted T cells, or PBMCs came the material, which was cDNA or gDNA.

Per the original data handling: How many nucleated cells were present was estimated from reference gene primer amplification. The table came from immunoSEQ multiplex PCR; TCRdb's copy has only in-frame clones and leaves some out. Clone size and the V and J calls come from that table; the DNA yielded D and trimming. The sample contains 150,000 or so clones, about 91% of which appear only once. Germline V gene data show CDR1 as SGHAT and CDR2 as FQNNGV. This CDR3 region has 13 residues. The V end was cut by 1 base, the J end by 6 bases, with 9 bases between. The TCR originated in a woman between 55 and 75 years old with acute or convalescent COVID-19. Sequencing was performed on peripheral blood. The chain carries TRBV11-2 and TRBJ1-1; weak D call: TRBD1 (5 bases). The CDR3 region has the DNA TGTGCCAGCAGCTTAGCTGGGGCGGCTGAAGCTTTCTTT. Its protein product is CASSLAGAAEAFF.